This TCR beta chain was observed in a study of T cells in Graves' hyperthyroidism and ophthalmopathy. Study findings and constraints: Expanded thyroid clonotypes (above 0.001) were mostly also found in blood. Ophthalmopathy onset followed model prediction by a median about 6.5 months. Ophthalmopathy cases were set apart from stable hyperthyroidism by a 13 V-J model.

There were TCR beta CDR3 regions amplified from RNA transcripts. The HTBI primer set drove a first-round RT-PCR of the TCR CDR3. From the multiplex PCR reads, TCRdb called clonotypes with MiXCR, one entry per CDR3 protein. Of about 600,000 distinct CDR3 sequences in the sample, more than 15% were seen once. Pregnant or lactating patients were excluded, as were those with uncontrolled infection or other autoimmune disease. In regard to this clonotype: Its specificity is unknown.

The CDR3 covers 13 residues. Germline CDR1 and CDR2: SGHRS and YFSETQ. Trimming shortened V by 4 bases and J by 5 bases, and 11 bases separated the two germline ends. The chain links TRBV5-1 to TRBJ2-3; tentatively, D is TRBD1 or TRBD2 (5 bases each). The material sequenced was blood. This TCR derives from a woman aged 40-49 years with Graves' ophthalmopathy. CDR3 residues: CASSRGPGDTQYF. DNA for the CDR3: TGCGCCAGCAGCCGGGGCCCAGGAGATACGCAGTATTTT.